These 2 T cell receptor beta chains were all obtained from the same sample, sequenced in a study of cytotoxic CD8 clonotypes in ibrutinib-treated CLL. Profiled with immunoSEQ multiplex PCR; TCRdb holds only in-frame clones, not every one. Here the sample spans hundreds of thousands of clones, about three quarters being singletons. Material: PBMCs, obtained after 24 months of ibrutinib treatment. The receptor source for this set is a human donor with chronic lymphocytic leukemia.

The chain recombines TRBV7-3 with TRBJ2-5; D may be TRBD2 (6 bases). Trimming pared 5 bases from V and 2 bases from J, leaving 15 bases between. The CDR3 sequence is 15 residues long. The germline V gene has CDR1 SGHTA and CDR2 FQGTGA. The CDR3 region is CASSRLPGLQETQYF. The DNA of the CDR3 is TGTGCCAGCAGCCGCCTACCGGGACTGCAAGAGACCCAGTACTTC.

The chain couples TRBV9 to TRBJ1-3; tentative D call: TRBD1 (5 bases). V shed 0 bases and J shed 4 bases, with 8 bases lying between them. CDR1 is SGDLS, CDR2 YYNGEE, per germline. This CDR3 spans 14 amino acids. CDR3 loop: CASSVVQGGNTIYF. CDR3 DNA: TGTGCCAGCAGCGTAGTTCAGGGAGGAAACACCATATATTTT.